This is a list of T cell receptor beta chains from one sample in a study of blood T cell repertoires in COVID-19. Assay: immunoSEQ multiplex PCR; the TCRdb copy retains only in-frame clones and omits some. The sample holds 150,000 or so clones, approximately 78% seen once. Source material: peripheral blood. The receptors come from a man older than 75 with acute or convalescent COVID-19. CDR3s include the opening cysteine and the closing phenylalanine or tryptophan. The order of the fields is V gene, J gene, CDR3 length, clone size, D gene, CDR3 DNA, CDR3 protein. A D gene is named only where the DNA matches it firmly. The size entry is marked missing in some rows and otherwise reads once, few, many or a size class.

TRBV18	TRBJ2-5	14	.	.	TGTGCCAGCTCACCACCGTTAGTTTCTGGGACCCAGTACTTC	CASSPPLVSGTQYF
TRBV5-1	TRBJ1-6	15	.	TRBD1	TGCGCCAGCAGCTGGGACAGTCCCTATTCTGCACCCCTCCACTTT	CASSWDSPYSAPLHF
TRBV28	TRBJ2-6	19	.	.	TGTGCCAGCAACTCCCCCGGGTGGACACCCGATTCTGGGGCCAACGTCCTGACTTTC	CASNSPGWTPDSGANVLTF
TRBV6-1	TRBJ2-1	18	.	.	TGTGCCAGCAGTGGACGACAGGGGGCGGGAGGGTCCTACAATGAGCAGTTCTTC	CASSGRQGAGGSYNEQFF
TRBV7-9	TRBJ2-1	17	.	TRBD2	TGTGCCAGCAGCTTGGGACGTCTAGCGGGGGGGCGCAATGAGCAGTTCTTC	CASSLGRLAGGRNEQFF
TRBV29-1	TRBJ2-2	14	.	.	TGCAGCGTTGGCCGTAACTCGAACACCGGGGAGCTGTTTTTT	CSVGRNSNTGELFF
TRBV10-3	TRBJ1-5	15	.	.	TGTGCCATCAGTGACAGGCTTTATAGCAATCAGCCCCAGCATTTT	CAISDRLYSNQPQHF
TRBV5-5	TRBJ2-2	13	few	.	TGTGCCAGCAGCTCACAGGGTCACGGGGAGCTGTTTTTT	CASSSQGHGELFF
TRBV2	TRBJ2-7	14	.	TRBD1	TGTGCCAGCAGACCACAGGGGTTCTCCTACGAGCAGTACTTC	CASRPQGFSYEQYF
TRBV5-1	TRBJ1-5	15	.	.	TGCGCCAGCAGCTCGCAGGGCGATAGCAATCAGCCCCAGCATTTT	CASSSQGDSNQPQHF
TRBV11-2	TRBJ2-2	14	once	.	TGTGCCAGCAGCTTAGATTGGACTACCGGGGAGCTGTTTTTT	CASSLDWTTGELFF
TRBV5-4	TRBJ2-2	16	many	.	TGTGCCAGCAGCTCGGATGCGGGGAAGAACACCGGGGAGCTGTTTTTT	CASSSDAGKNTGELFF
TRBV7-2	TRBJ2-3	16	.	TRBD2	TGTGCCAGCAGCTTTGGACTAGCGGGGGCCACAGATACGCAGTATTTT	CASSFGLAGATDTQYF
TRBV10-2	TRBJ2-3	13	.	.	TGCGCCAGCTCTACAGGGAGCACAGATACGCAGTATTTT	CASSTGSTDTQYF
TRBV7-2	TRBJ1-2	11	.	.	TGTGCCAGCAGCCCAAGGGGAGGCTACACCTTC	CASSPRGGYTF
TRBV9	TRBJ1-2	14	.	.	TGTGCCAGCAGCGTAGCTCAGGCTAACTATGGCTACACCTTC	CASSVAQANYGYTF
TRBV5-5	TRBJ2-3	16	many	TRBD2	TGTGCCAGCAGCACCGTAGCGGGGGGCCGCGCAGATACGCAGTATTTT	CASSTVAGGRADTQYF
TRBV15	TRBJ1-6	15	.	.	TGTGCCACCAGCAGAGGGGGGGGCGTTAATTCACCCCTCCACTTT	CATSRGGGVNSPLHF
TRBV9	TRBJ1-1	15	.	.	TGTGCCAGCAGCGGGAGAACAGGGCAGAACACTGAAGCTTTCTTT	CASSGRTGQNTEAFF
TRBV28	TRBJ1-1	15	.	TRBD1	TGTGCCAGCAGTTCAGTAGACAGGGGGGATTCTGAAGCTTTCTTT	CASSSVDRGDSEAFF
TRBV28	TRBJ1-5	15	few	.	TGTGCCAGCAGTCCGGGTTCCATCGGGGATCAGCCCCAGCATTTT	CASSPGSIGDQPQHF
TRBV27	TRBJ1-2	14	.	.	TGTGCCAGCAGTTTATCGAGGTTGAACTATGGCTACACCTTC	CASSLSRLNYGYTF
TRBV5-4	TRBJ2-2	15	.	TRBD1	TGTGCCAGCAGCTTGGGACAGGGCCTTACCGGGGAGCTGTTTTTT	CASSLGQGLTGELFF
TRBV29-1	TRBJ2-5	11	.	.	TGCAGCGTTGACTCCTCAGGTCCCCAGTACTTC	CSVDSSGPQYF
TRBV6-2/TRBV6-3	TRBJ2-3	15	.	TRBD1	TGTGCCAGCAGTCATAACAGGGGAAGCACAGATACGCAGTATTTT	CASSHNRGSTDTQYF
TRBV5-8	TRBJ2-5	16	.	TRBD2	TGTGCCAGCAGCTTGGTAGCGGGGGGGCCGAGGGAGACCCAGTACTTC	CASSLVAGGPRETQYF
TRBV9	TRBJ1-1	15	once	.	TGTGCCAGCAGCGGAGGTGGGGGCCTGAACACTGAAGCTTTCTTT	CASSGGGGLNTEAFF
TRBV6-5	TRBJ1-1	14	.	.	TGTGCCAGCAGTTACGGGGGCCAGATCACTGAAGCTTTCTTT	CASSYGGQITEAFF
TRBV6-1	TRBJ2-7	16	.	TRBD1	TGTGCCAGCAGTGAAAGTAGGGACAGGAGACTCTACGAGCAGTACTTC	CASSESRDRRLYEQYF
TRBV6-2/TRBV6-3	TRBJ2-1	15	.	.	TGTGCCAGCAGCCGTGGAGTTCCCTTTGGCAATGAGCAGTTCTTC	CASSRGVPFGNEQFF
TRBV5-1	TRBJ1-2	14	.	TRBD1	TGCGCCAGCAGCCCCGGGGGACAGGGCTATGGCTACACCTTC	CASSPGGQGYGYTF
TRBV6-5	TRBJ2-7	12	.	.	TGTGCCAGCAAGGACACCAACTACGAGCAGTACTTC	CASKDTNYEQYF